This is a list of T cell receptor beta chains from one sample in a study of naive and memory T cell subsets. TCRdb reprocessed the UMI-ligation and nested PCR reads via MiXCR and lists one record per CDR3 protein. The sample lists roughly 130,000 distinct CDR3 sequences; over 30% were seen once. Input material: central memory CD4+ T cells from blood. The receptors stem from a human donor in good health. Both conserved end residues are trimmed from each CDR3. Fields, in order: V gene, clone size, CDR3 protein. Clone sizes are given selectively: once, few, many, or a class where the clone is expanded.

TRBV5-1 | NA | ASSPTPRTSGRVNEQF
TRBV6-5 | NA | ASTVDWRPSTEAF
TRBV20-1 | NA | SLFGGTYEQY
TRBV7-2 | few | ASSLLAGGRADTQY
TRBV3-1 | NA | ASSQGDRDSSPLH
TRBV25-1 | few | ATRGLAYNEQF
TRBV7-2 | NA | ASSFRSGGLAKNIQY
TRBV12-3/TRBV12-4 | NA | ASSRGQNEQF
TRBV28 | NA | ASSLSGNTGELF
TRBV12-3/TRBV12-4 | many | ASSRIGGEQF
TRBV14 | once | ASSRGQQETQY
TRBV28 | few | ASSWVYNNEQF
TRBV14 | NA | ASSQDLQGHEQY
TRBV28 | NA | ASSLSGSASGIQY
TRBV20-1 | NA | SAPGLGRRYNEQF
TRBV11-2 | few | ASSRSGTEQF
TRBV19 | NA | VSSLGGTDTQY
TRBV20-1 | NA | SARPRRGVGNTIY
TRBV20-1 | NA | SANRRAYEQY
TRBV12-3/TRBV12-4 | few | ASSKKETQY
TRBV3-1 | few | ATTRTGSTEAF
TRBV28 | few | ASSSGLAGLQMTDTQY
TRBV6-5 | NA | ASSSAGTANEKLF
TRBV24-1 | NA | ATSDTREGGLGQETQY
TRBV29-1 | many | SVEVTGPETQY
TRBV27 | few | ASGQHYGYT
TRBV10-3 | few | AISRDFQETQY
TRBV19 | few | ASRKTSGHTDTQY
TRBV5-1 | few | ASSRGTGFDTQY
TRBV12-3/TRBV12-4 | NA | ASSSRLTSGGNNEQF
TRBV5-1 | NA | ASSKLAGSSYEQY
TRBV20-1 | NA | SAPLYFQGLGDTQY
TRBV15 | few | ATSRATGPYTNNEQF
TRBV5-1 | many | ASSPRTGANTEAF
TRBV3-1 | NA | ASSQVRDGEQF
TRBV20-1 | few | SARDGAGYTDTQY
TRBV6-5 | NA | ASYVLTGEGYGYT
TRBV12-5 | few | ASGLGEGAGKIWNEQF
TRBV6-6 | few | ASSYSKANEQF
TRBV18 | NA | ASSQRTPNTGELF
TRBV7-2 | NA | ASCPPGSYLGEQY
TRBV6-1 | NA | ASRDSTGGLTQY
TRBV29-1 | few | SVDGADYNEQF
TRBV12-3/TRBV12-4 | NA | ASSLAGPIYEQY
TRBV6-5 | few | ASFRPGQPQH
TRBV12-3/TRBV12-4 | few | ASSFGLAGVNGQY
TRBV23-1 | NA | ASSQSNRTSGRAGSYEQY
TRBV20-1 | NA | SATGLAGYNEQF